A selection of T cell receptor beta chains follows, all from one sample in a study of CD8+CD57+ T cells in acquired aplastic anemia. TCRdb analysed the reads with MiXCR anew, one entry per CDR3 protein. The repertoire has under 350,000 distinct CDR3 sequences, roughly 50% of them found once; the top ten carry approximately 8%. The specimen was sorted CD4+, CD8+, or CD8+CD57+ T cells (not recorded which) from PBMCs. These receptor sequences come from a human donor with severe aplastic anemia or a healthy control (not recorded which). Both conserved end residues are part of each CDR3. D genes are given only for firm matches. Some rows have no size entry. The others give once, few or many, or a class for an expanded clone.

J gene: TRBJ2-7; D gene: .; clone size: many; V gene: TRBV5-1; CDR3 DNA: TGCGCCAGCAGCTTGGCCCCGCCGGGGATCGACAGAGCCTACGAGCAGTACTTC; CDR3 protein: CASSLAPPGIDRAYEQYF
J gene: TRBJ2-7; D gene: TRBD2; clone size: once; V gene: TRBV20-1; CDR3 DNA: TGCAGTGCTAGAGGTAGCGGGAGCTCCTACGAGCAGTACTTC; CDR3 protein: CSARGSGSSYEQYF
J gene: TRBJ1-6; D gene: TRBD1; clone size: .; V gene: TRBV7-2; CDR3 DNA: TGTGCCGGCCGGGACAGAACCAATTCACCCCTCCACTTT; CDR3 protein: CAGRDRTNSPLHF
J gene: TRBJ2-1; D gene: .; clone size: .; V gene: TRBV7-9; CDR3 DNA: TGTGCCAGCAGCTTACGGGCAAGCTCCTACAATGAGCAGTTCTTC; CDR3 protein: CASSLRASSYNEQFF
J gene: TRBJ2-3; D gene: .; clone size: .; V gene: TRBV5-1; CDR3 DNA: TGCGCCAGCAGCTTCGGACTACAACGTAGCACAGATACGCAGTATTTT; CDR3 protein: CASSFGLQRSTDTQYF
J gene: TRBJ1-1; D gene: .; clone size: .; V gene: TRBV9; CDR3 DNA: TGTGCCAGCAGCGTACAAAGGGGGACTGAAGCTTTCTTT; CDR3 protein: CASSVQRGTEAFF
J gene: TRBJ1-1; D gene: .; clone size: many; V gene: TRBV3-1; CDR3 DNA: TGTGCCAGCAGCCAAGATCGACGTGAAGCTTTCTTT; CDR3 protein: CASSQDRREAFF
J gene: TRBJ1-5; D gene: TRBD1; clone size: many; V gene: TRBV20-1; CDR3 DNA: TGCAGTGCTAGAGGGGGAGGGGGCAACAATCAGCCCCAGCATTTT; CDR3 protein: CSARGGGGNNQPQHF
J gene: TRBJ1-5; D gene: TRBD1; clone size: many; V gene: TRBV4-3; CDR3 DNA: TGCGCCAGCAGCCAGTCGACAGGGGGGAGCAATCAGCCCCAGCATTTT; CDR3 protein: CASSQSTGGSNQPQHF
J gene: TRBJ2-7; D gene: .; clone size: many; V gene: TRBV7-2; CDR3 DNA: TGTGCCAGCAGCTTAGCGTTCAACGAGCAGTACTTC; CDR3 protein: CASSLAFNEQYF
J gene: TRBJ2-3; D gene: .; clone size: .; V gene: TRBV15; CDR3 DNA: TGTGCCACCAGCAGAGCAACAACTAGCACAGATACGCAGTATTTT; CDR3 protein: CATSRATTSTDTQYF
J gene: TRBJ2-1; D gene: TRBD2; clone size: .; V gene: TRBV29-1; CDR3 DNA: TGCAGCGTTGAAGATTGGGATAGCGGGGGGAGTTGGGATGAGCAGTTCTTC; CDR3 protein: CSVEDWDSGGSWDEQFF
J gene: TRBJ1-2; D gene: .; clone size: .; V gene: TRBV10-3; CDR3 DNA: TGTGCCATCACCGGACCGACCGTCGGCTATGGCTACACCTTC; CDR3 protein: CAITGPTVGYGYTF
J gene: TRBJ2-1; D gene: .; clone size: .; V gene: TRBV7-3; CDR3 DNA: TGTGCCAGCAGCTGGACGGGAGCTACCGGCCGTAATGAGCAGTTCTTC; CDR3 protein: CASSWTGATGRNEQFF
J gene: TRBJ1-2; D gene: TRBD1; clone size: many; V gene: TRBV24-1; CDR3 DNA: TGTGCCACCAGTGATACAACAGGGGTTGGCTACACCTTC; CDR3 protein: CATSDTTGVGYTF
J gene: TRBJ1-6; D gene: .; clone size: .; V gene: TRBV20-1; CDR3 DNA: TGCAGTGCTAGAGGGGAAGCGGGGCCTTCACCCCTCCACTTT; CDR3 protein: CSARGEAGPSPLHF
J gene: TRBJ2-5; D gene: .; clone size: .; V gene: TRBV18; CDR3 DNA: TGTGCCAGCTCACCGGGTAGCCAAGAGACCCAGTACTTC; CDR3 protein: CASSPGSQETQYF
J gene: TRBJ2-7; D gene: .; clone size: .; V gene: TRBV7-7; CDR3 DNA: TGTGCCAGCAGCTTAGGATCCGGGTCGGAGCAGTACTTC; CDR3 protein: CASSLGSGSEQYF
J gene: TRBJ1-4; D gene: .; clone size: .; V gene: TRBV6-6; CDR3 DNA: TGTGCCAGCAAGGGCATCGCAACTAATGAAAAACTGTTTTTT; CDR3 protein: CASKGIATNEKLFF
J gene: TRBJ2-1; D gene: .; clone size: .; V gene: TRBV2; CDR3 DNA: TGTGCCAGCAGCCGGGACCAAATAGGGTACAATGAGCAGTTCTTC; CDR3 protein: CASSRDQIGYNEQFF
J gene: TRBJ2-1; D gene: .; clone size: .; V gene: TRBV24-1; CDR3 DNA: TGTGCCACTCGTGATTCGGAGAGTGAGCAGTTCTTC; CDR3 protein: CATRDSESEQFF
J gene: TRBJ2-2; D gene: .; clone size: many; V gene: TRBV5-1; CDR3 DNA: TGCGCCAGCAGCTTGGGAGCAGGATACACCGGGGAGCTGTTTTTT; CDR3 protein: CASSLGAGYTGELFF
J gene: TRBJ1-5; D gene: .; clone size: many; V gene: TRBV7-8; CDR3 DNA: TGTGCCAGCAGCGCCCCGGGGGAGGTGGGTCAGCCCCAGCATTTT; CDR3 protein: CASSAPGEVGQPQHF
J gene: TRBJ2-5; D gene: .; clone size: many; V gene: TRBV14; CDR3 DNA: TGTGCCAGCAGCCAAGGTCCCAGCGGTCAAGAGACCCAGTACTTC; CDR3 protein: CASSQGPSGQETQYF
J gene: TRBJ1-1; D gene: TRBD1; clone size: many; V gene: TRBV9; CDR3 DNA: TGTGCCAGCAGACCAACAGGGGGCACTGAAGCTTTCTTT; CDR3 protein: CASRPTGGTEAFF
J gene: TRBJ2-5; D gene: .; clone size: .; V gene: TRBV2; CDR3 DNA: TGTGCCAGCAGTGGGGACTCGGAGACCCAGTACTTC; CDR3 protein: CASSGDSETQYF
J gene: TRBJ2-6; D gene: .; clone size: many; V gene: TRBV15; CDR3 DNA: TGTGCCACCAGCAGAGACCCCCCAGGGATGGGGGCCAACGTCCTGACTTTC; CDR3 protein: CATSRDPPGMGANVLTF
J gene: TRBJ2-5; D gene: .; clone size: .; V gene: TRBV2; CDR3 DNA: TGTGCCAGCAGCCCCGCCGGAGGGGGTCAAGAGACCCAGTACTTC; CDR3 protein: CASSPAGGGQETQYF
J gene: TRBJ2-1; D gene: .; clone size: many; V gene: TRBV12-3/TRBV12-4; CDR3 DNA: TGTGCCAGCAGTCCCCGGACCCTGCTGGTTGAGCAGTTCTTC; CDR3 protein: CASSPRTLLVEQFF
J gene: TRBJ1-1; D gene: .; clone size: .; V gene: TRBV24-1; CDR3 DNA: TGTGCCACCAGTGATTTAATAACAGGAGAAGCTTTCTTT; CDR3 protein: CATSDLITGEAFF
J gene: TRBJ2-5; D gene: TRBD1; clone size: .; V gene: TRBV24-1; CDR3 DNA: TGTGCCACCAGTGATTTGCCTGGAAGGACAGGGACAGAGACCCAGTACTTC; CDR3 protein: CATSDLPGRTGTETQYF
J gene: TRBJ2-3; D gene: .; clone size: many; V gene: TRBV20-1; CDR3 DNA: TGCAGTGCAAGGTCTAGCACAGATACGCAGTATTTT; CDR3 protein: CSARSSTDTQYF
J gene: TRBJ1-2; D gene: .; clone size: many; V gene: TRBV12-3/TRBV12-4; CDR3 DNA: TGTGCCAGCAGCGATATACAGTTTGATGGCTACACCTTC; CDR3 protein: CASSDIQFDGYTF
J gene: TRBJ1-4; D gene: .; clone size: many; V gene: TRBV20-1; CDR3 DNA: TGCAGTGCTATAGCCGTTCCGGCAACTAATGAAAAACTGTTTTTT; CDR3 protein: CSAIAVPATNEKLFF
J gene: TRBJ2-7; D gene: .; clone size: once; V gene: TRBV2; CDR3 DNA: TGTGCCAGCGGTGTAGGGGCGGGGATCTACGAGCAGTACTTC; CDR3 protein: CASGVGAGIYEQYF
J gene: TRBJ1-2; D gene: .; clone size: few; V gene: TRBV10-3; CDR3 DNA: TGTGCCATCAGTTCGCCGGACAGCATCTATGGCTACACCTTC; CDR3 protein: CAISSPDSIYGYTF
J gene: TRBJ2-3; D gene: .; clone size: few; V gene: TRBV7-2; CDR3 DNA: TGTGCCAGCAGCGCGACTCGAGATACGCAGTATTTT; CDR3 protein: CASSATRDTQYF
J gene: TRBJ1-2; D gene: .; clone size: .; V gene: TRBV20-1; CDR3 DNA: TGCAGTGCTAGTCGGGACGGGCGTTACTATGGCTACACCTTC; CDR3 protein: CSASRDGRYYGYTF
J gene: TRBJ2-3; D gene: TRBD2; clone size: many; V gene: TRBV13; CDR3 DNA: TGTGCCAGCAGCCCCAGACTAGCGACAGATACGCAGTATTTT; CDR3 protein: CASSPRLATDTQYF
J gene: TRBJ2-1; D gene: .; clone size: many; V gene: TRBV7-6; CDR3 DNA: TGTGCCAGCAGCTTACTCTGGGGGCACGAGCAGTTCTTC; CDR3 protein: CASSLLWGHEQFF
J gene: TRBJ1-5; D gene: .; clone size: many; V gene: TRBV5-6; CDR3 DNA: TGTGCCAGCAGCCGGACAGTTAGCAATCAGCCCCAGCATTTT; CDR3 protein: CASSRTVSNQPQHF